This T cell receptor (beta chain) was sequenced during a study of T cell responses to AZD1222 COVID-19 vaccine. Profiling relied on immunoSEQ multiplex PCR, and the TCRdb table lists in-frame clones only, not all of them. The table includes around 150,000 clones, 94% detected once. The ends were cut back, 5 bases at V and 5 bases at J, with 12 bases in the middle. This CDR3 region has 13 residues. Germline CDR1 reads PRHDT; CDR2 reads FYEKMQ (reference sequence). The rearrangement joins TRBV13 to TRBJ1-1, with D hard to call. Material: peripheral blood, obtained on day 0 of AZD1222 vaccination. This TCR derives from an adult in good health. CDR3 loop: CASSLRRRTEAFF. The CDR3 nucleotides read TGTGCCAGCAGCCTTCGGCGGAGAACTGAAGCTTTCTTT. Full variable domain (rest looked up from reference TRBV13 and TRBJ1-1): AAGVIQSPRHLIKEKRETATLKCYPIPRHDTVYWYQQGPGQDPQFLISFYEKMQSDKGSIPDRFSAQQFSDYHSELNMSSLELGDSALYFCASSLRRRTEAFFGQGTRLTVV.